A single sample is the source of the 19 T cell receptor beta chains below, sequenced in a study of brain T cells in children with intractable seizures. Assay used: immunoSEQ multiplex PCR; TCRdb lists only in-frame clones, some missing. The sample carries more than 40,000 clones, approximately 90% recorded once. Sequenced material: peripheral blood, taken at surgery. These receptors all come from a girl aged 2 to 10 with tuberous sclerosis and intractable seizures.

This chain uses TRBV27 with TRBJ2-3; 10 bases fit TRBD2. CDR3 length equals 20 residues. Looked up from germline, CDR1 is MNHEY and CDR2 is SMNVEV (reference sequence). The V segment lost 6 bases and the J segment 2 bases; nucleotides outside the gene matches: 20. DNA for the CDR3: TGTGCCAGCAGCCCGGCGCGCTCGGGGCTAGCGGGGGAGCTCACAGATACGCAGTATTTT. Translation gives CASSPARSGLAGELTDTQYF.

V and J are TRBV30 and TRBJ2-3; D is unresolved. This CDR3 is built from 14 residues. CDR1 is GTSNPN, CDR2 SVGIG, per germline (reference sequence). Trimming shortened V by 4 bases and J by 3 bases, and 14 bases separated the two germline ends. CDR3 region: CAWKGRVSTDTQYF. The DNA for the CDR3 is TGTGCCTGGAAAGGACGGGTTTCGACAGATACGCAGTATTTT. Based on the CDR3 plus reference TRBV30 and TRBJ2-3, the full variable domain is SQTIHQWPATLVQPVGSPLSLECTVEGTSNPNLYWYRQAAGRGLQLLFYSVGIGQISSEVPQNLSASRPQDRQFILSSKKLLLSDSGFYLCAWKGRVSTDTQYFGPGTRLTVL.

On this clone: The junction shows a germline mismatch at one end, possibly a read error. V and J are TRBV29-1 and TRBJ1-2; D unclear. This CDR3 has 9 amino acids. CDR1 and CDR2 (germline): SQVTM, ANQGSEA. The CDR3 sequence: CSVEVPPYF. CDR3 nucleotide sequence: TGCAGCGTTGAAGTCCCCCCCTACTTC.

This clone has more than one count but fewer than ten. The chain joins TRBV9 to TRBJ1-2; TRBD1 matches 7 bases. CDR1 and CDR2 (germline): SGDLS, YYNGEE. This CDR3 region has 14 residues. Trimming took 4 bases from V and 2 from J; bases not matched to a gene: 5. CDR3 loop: CASSFMDRNYGYTF. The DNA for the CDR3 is TGTGCCAGCAGCTTTATGGACAGGAACTATGGCTACACCTTC.

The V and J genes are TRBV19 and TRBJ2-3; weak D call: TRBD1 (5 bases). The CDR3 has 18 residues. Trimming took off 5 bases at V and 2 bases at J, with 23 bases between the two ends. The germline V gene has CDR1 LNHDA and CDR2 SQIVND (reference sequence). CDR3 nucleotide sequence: TGTGCCAGTAGTCCTCCCTTCGCGACAGACCCCCACACAGATACGCAGTATTTT. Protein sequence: CASSPPFATDPHTDTQYF. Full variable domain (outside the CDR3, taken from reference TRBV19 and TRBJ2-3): DGGITQSPKYLFRKEGQNVTLSCEQNLNHDAMYWYRQDPGQGLRLIYYSQIVNDFQKGDIAEGYSVSREKKESFPLTVTSAQKNPTAFYLCASSPPFATDPHTDTQYFGPGTRLTVL.

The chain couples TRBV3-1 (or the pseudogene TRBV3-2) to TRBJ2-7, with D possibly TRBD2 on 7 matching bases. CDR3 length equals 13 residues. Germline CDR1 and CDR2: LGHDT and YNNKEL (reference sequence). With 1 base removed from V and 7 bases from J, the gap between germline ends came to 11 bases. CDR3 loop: CASSQGTAGEQYV. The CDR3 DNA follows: TGTGCCAGCAGCCAAGGGACAGCGGGGGAGCAGTACGTC.

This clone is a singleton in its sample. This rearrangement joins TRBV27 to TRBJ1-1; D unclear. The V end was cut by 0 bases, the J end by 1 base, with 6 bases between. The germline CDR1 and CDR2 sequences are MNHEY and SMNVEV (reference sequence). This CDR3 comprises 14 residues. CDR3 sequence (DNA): TGTGCCAGCAGTTTATCTTCAGAGAACACTGAAGCTTTCTTT. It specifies CASSLSSENTEAFF.

The CDR3 is CASTRGDMDTEAFF. CDR3 coding DNA: TGTGCCAGTACCAGAGGGGACATGGACACTGAAGCTTTCTTT. The rearrangement uses TRBV19 and TRBJ1-1, with a tentative D call TRBD1 (6 bases). The V end was cut by 7 bases, the J end by 3 bases, with 15 bases between. CDR1 is LNHDA, CDR2 SQIVND, per germline (reference sequence). The CDR3 runs to 14 residues.

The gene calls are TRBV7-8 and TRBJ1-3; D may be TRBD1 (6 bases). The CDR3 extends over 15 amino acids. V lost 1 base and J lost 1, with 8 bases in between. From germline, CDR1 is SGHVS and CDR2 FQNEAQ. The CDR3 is CASSLGGTSGNTIYF. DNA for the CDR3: TGTGCCAGCAGCTTAGGGGGGACATCTGGAAACACCATATATTTT.

The CDR3 reads CASSGSSETQYF. The CDR3 DNA sequence: TGTGCCAGCAGTGGATCCTCGGAGACCCAGTACTTC. The chain recombines TRBV12-3 or TRBV12-4 with TRBJ2-5; unclear D gene. This CDR3 is 12 amino acids long. Between the trimmed V and J ends, which lost 5 bases and 5 bases, there was a span of 9 bases.

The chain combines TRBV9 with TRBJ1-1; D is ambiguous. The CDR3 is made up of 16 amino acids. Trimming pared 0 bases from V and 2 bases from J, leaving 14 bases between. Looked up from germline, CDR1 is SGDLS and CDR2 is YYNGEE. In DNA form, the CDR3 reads TGTGCCAGCAGCGTAGTAGTGGGTAGGATTAACACTGAAGCTTTCTTT. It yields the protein CASSVVVGRINTEAFF.

In DNA form, the CDR3 reads TGTGCCAGCTCTTCAGAGGGCTATGGCTACACCTTC. Amino acid sequence: CASSSEGYGYTF. This sequence joins TRBV2 and TRBJ1-2; D is undetermined. This CDR3 has 12 amino acids. Germline lookup yields CDR1 SNHLY and CDR2 FYNNEI. V lost 8 bases, J lost 4 bases, and 11 bases lay in between. Full variable domain (remainder filled in from reference TRBV2 and TRBJ1-2): EPEVTQTPSHQVTQMGQEVILRCVPISNHLYFYWYRQILGQKVEFLVSFYNNEISEKSEIFDDQFSVERPDGSNFTLKIRSTKLEDSAMYFCASSSEGYGYTFGSGTRLTVV.

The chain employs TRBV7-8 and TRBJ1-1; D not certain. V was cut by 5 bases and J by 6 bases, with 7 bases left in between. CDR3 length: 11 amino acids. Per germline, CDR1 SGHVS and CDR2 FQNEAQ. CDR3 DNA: TGTGCCAGCAGCACCTCAGCTGAAGCTTTCTTT. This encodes CASSTSAEAFF.

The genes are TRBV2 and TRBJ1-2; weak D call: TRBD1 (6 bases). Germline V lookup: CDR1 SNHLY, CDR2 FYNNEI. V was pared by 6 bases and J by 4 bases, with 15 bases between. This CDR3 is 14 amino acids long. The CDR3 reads CASSEDSLIYGYTF. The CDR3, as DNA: TGTGCCAGCAGCGAGGACAGCCTAATCTATGGCTACACCTTC.

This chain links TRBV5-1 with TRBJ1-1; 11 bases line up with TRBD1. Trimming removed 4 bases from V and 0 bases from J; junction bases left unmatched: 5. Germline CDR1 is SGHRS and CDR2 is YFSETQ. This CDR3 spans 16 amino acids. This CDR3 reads CASSPGQGAMNTEAFF. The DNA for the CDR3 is TGCGCCAGCAGCCCAGGACAGGGGGCCATGAACACTGAAGCTTTCTTT.

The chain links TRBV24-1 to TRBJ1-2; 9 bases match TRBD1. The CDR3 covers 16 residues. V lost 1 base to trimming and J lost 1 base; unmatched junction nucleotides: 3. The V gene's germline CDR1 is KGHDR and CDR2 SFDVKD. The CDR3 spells CATSDFRTGDNYGYTF. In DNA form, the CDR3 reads TGTGCCACCAGTGATTTCCGGACAGGGGATAACTATGGCTACACCTTC.

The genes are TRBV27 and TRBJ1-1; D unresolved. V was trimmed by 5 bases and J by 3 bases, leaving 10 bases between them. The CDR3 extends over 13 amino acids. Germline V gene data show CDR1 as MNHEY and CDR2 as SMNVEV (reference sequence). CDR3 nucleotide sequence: TGTGCCAGCAGTATCGGACTGGACACTGAAGCTTTCTTT. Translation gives CASSIGLDTEAFF.

This chain's CDR3 is CASSIGARDQPQHF. The CDR3 region has the DNA TGTGCCAGTAGTATAGGCGCTAGGGATCAGCCCCAGCATTTT. J is TRBJ1-5 and V is TRBV19; D not certain. The CDR3 is 14 amino acids. Between the trimmed V and J ends, which lost 1 base and 5 bases, there was a span of 9 bases. CDR1 and CDR2 (germline): LNHDA, SQIVND (reference sequence).

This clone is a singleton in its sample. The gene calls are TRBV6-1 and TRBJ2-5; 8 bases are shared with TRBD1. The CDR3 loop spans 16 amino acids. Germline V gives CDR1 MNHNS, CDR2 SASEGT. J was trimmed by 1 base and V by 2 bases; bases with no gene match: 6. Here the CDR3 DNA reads TGTGCCAGCAGTGAACTATTGGGACAGGTCCAAGAGACCCAGTACTTC. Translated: CASSELLGQVQETQYF.